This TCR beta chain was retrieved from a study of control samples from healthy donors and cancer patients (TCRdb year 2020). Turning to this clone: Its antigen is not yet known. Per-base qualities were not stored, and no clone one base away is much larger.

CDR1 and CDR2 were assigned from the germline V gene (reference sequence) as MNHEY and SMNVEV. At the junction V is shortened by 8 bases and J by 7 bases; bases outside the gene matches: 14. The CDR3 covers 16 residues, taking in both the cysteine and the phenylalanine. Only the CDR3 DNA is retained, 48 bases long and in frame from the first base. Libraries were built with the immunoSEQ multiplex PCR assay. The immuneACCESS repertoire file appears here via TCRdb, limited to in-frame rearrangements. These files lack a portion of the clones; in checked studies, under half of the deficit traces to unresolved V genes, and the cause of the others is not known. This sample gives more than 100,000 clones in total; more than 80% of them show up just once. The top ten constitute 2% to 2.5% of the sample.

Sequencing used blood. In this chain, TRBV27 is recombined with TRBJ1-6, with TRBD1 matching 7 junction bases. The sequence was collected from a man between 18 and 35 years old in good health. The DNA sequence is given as TGTGCCAGCGCTAAACTCTCTGCGACAGGGAATTCACCCCTCCACTTT. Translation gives CASAKLSATGNSPLHF.